This T cell receptor beta chain was sequenced in a study of blood T cell repertoires in COVID-19. Study-level information: The study drew acute and convalescent COVID-19 samples from the United States, Italy and Spain. Sources were T cells, B-cell-depleted T cells, or PBMCs; the material itself was cDNA or gDNA.

The V end lost 1 base, the J end lost 7 bases, and 20 bases lay between the germline ends. Per the germline V gene, CDR1 is SGHRS and CDR2 is YFSETQ. There are 17 residues in the CDR3. Authors' data handling: Reference gene primer amplification gave nucleated cell count estimates. The method was immunoSEQ multiplex PCR; TCRdb's version includes in-frame clones alone and lacks a portion of them. V and J calls and clone size are given by that table; D and trimming were obtained from the DNA. The data show some 50,000 clones, about 85% seen once. This receptor was obtained from a man aged 50-60 years with acute or convalescent COVID-19. This rearrangement joins TRBV5-1 to TRBJ1-4; a possible D gene is TRBD1 (6 bases). The source material was peripheral blood. CDR3 nucleotides: TGCGCCAGCAGCTTGAATATGGTGGGGGCGTGGGGTGAAAAACTGTTTTTT. It is translated as CASSLNMVGAWGEKLFF.